This T cell receptor beta chain comes out of a study of T cell repertoires in cytomegalovirus infection. Trimming took 1 base from V and 5 from J, leaving 15 bases between them. The CDR3 loop spans 15 amino acids. Germline CDR1 and CDR2: MGHRA and YSYEKL. TCRdb reanalysed the reads using MiXCR and keeps one entry per CDR3 protein. The repertoire holds about 830,000 distinct CDR3 sequences, with around a third as singletons. Turning to this clonotype: Antigen unknown.

V gene TRBV4-1 combines with J gene TRBJ2-7; D is possibly TRBD1 (7 bases). The clonotype was recovered from a human donor in good health (CMV status not recorded). Some clones in this sample may be carry-over from other donors' samples. Specimen: cultured CD8+ T cells from PBMCs, collected from culture after CMV antigen stimulation. The CDR3: CASSQVEGADHEQYF. The CDR3 nucleotides are TGCGCCAGCAGCCAAGTGGAGGGGGCTGACCACGAGCAGTACTTC.